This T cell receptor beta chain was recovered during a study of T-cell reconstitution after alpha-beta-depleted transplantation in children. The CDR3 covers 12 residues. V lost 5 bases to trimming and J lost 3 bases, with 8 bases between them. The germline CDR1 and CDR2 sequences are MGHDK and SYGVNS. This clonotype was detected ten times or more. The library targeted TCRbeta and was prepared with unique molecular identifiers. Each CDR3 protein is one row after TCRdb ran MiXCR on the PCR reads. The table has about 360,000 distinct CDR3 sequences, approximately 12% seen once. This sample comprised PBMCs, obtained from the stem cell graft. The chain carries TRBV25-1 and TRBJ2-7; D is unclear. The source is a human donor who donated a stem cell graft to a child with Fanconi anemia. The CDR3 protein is CASSRFFYEQYF. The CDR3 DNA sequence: TGTGCCAGCAGTCGGTTTTTCTACGAGCAGTACTTC.